What follows is one TCR beta chain and its context. A junction boundary mismatches the germline segment, possibly from a read error. Participants were aged about 18 to 90 years, lived in 20 to 25 US areas, and enrolled virtually. Participant reports of clinical history set cohort assignment. These data originate in a study of blood T cell repertoires in COVID-19. Turning to the study itself: The analysed material was cDNA or gDNA that came from T cells, B-cell-depleted T cells, or PBMCs.

As originally analysed: Estimation of nucleated cell counts relied on the amplification of reference gene primers. Assay used: immunoSEQ multiplex PCR; TCRdb lists only in-frame clones, some missing. For V, J and clone size, that table is used; D and trimming come from the DNA. The data contain around 250,000 clones, just under 90% of them singletons. Germline CDR1 reads DFQATT; CDR2 reads SNEGSKA (reference sequence). The CDR3 has 10 amino acids. The chain employs TRBV20-1 and TRBJ2-4; TRBD1 matches 8 bases. The TCR originated in a woman in her 30s with acute COVID-19. Sequencing was carried out using PBMCs or T cells enriched from blood (not recorded which). CDR3 in DNA: TGCAGTGCTGCAAAGACAGGGGTGCACTTC. Its translation is CSAAKTGVHF.